Shown below are 11 T cell receptor beta chains from a single sample sequenced in a study of T cell responses to AZD1222 COVID-19 vaccine. Only in-frame clones appear in the TCRdb table, and some are missing; sequencing was by immunoSEQ multiplex PCR. Among approximately 170,000 clones listed, roughly nine tenths were seen once. The sample consisted of peripheral blood, taken on day 0 of AZD1222 vaccination. The receptors stem from an adult in good health.

The chain links TRBV6-5 to TRBJ1-2; perhaps TRBD1 as D (6 bases). The V gene lost 7 bases and the J gene lost 5 bases, with 17 bases spanning the gap. The CDR3 runs to 14 residues. Germline V gene lookup returns CDR1 MNHEY and CDR2 SVGAGI. CDR3 sequence: CASTPGTQGYGYTF. CDR3 nucleotide sequence: TGTGCCAGCACCCCGGGTACACAGGGTTATGGCTACACCTTC.

This clone came up many times. The chain couples TRBV5-4 to TRBJ2-2; 9 bases line up with TRBD1. V gave up 5 bases and J gave up 6 bases; unmatched junction bases: 2. This CDR3 has 13 amino acids. Germline CDR1 SGHNT, CDR2 YYREEE (reference sequence). The CDR3 nucleotides read TGTGCCAGCAGGTGGACAGGGGCCGGGGAGCTGTTTTTT. This gives the protein CASRWTGAGELFF.

The chain links TRBV3-1 (or the pseudogene TRBV3-2) to TRBJ2-1; D is tentatively TRBD1 or TRBD2 (5 bases each). Deletions cut 1 base from V and 8 bases from J, with 9 bases between. Germline V gives CDR1 LGHDT, CDR2 YNNKEL (reference sequence). CDR3 length: 13 residues. The CDR3, as DNA: TGTGCCAGCAGCCAAGGGGGGAGCCATGAGCAGTTCTTC. Translating gives CASSQGGSHEQFF.

This CDR3 is CASSAGTRRSYTF. The CDR3 DNA sequence: TGTGCCAGCAGCGCAGGGACCCGAAGGAGCTACACCTTC. J is TRBJ1-2 and V is TRBV6-2 or TRBV6-3; a weak D match, TRBD1 (5 bases). Germline V lookup: CDR1 MNHEY, CDR2 SVGEGT. The CDR3 loop spans 13 amino acids. The germline V and J ends were trimmed by 6 bases and 9 bases, with 17 bases remaining between them.

The rearrangement uses TRBV11-1 and TRBJ1-6; tentatively, D is TRBD1 (5 bases). V lost 2 bases and J 6 bases, leaving 8 bases between the germline ends. This CDR3 comprises 14 residues. Germline values: CDR1 SGHAT, CDR2 FQDESV (reference sequence). The CDR3 is CASSLRQINSPLHF. The CDR3 bases are TGTGCCAGCAGCTTAAGACAGATTAATTCACCCCTCCACTTT.

CDR3 amino acids: CASSFGNNEQFF. CDR3 nucleotide sequence: TGTGCCAGCAGCTTTGGGAACAATGAGCAGTTCTTC. The chain recombines TRBV5-4 with TRBJ2-1; no clear D gene. The CDR3 sequence is 12 residues long. Germline values: CDR1 SGHNT, CDR2 YYREEE (reference sequence). V was cut by 2 bases and J by 5 bases, with 5 bases left in between.

This clone was recorded only once. This chain links TRBV28 with TRBJ2-5, with TRBD2 matching 8 bases. Trimming removed 3 bases from V and 2 bases from J; junction bases left unmatched: 8. The CDR3 runs to 16 residues. Germline-derived CDR1 and CDR2 are MDHEN and SYDVKM. The CDR3, as DNA: TGTGCCAGCAGTTTCTTGGCGGGGGGACCACAAGAGACCCAGTACTTC. This translates into CASSFLAGGPQETQYF. The whole variable domain, filled in from reference TRBV28 and TRBJ2-5, reads DVKVTQSSRYLVKRTGEKVFLECVQDMDHENMFWYRQDPGLGLRLIYFSYDVKMKEKGDIPEGYSVSREKKERFSLILESASTNQTSMYLCASSFLAGGPQETQYFGPGTRLLVL.

The chain recombines TRBV30 with TRBJ2-3, with D tentatively TRBD1 (6 bases). CDR3 length: 14 amino acids. Trimming shortened V by 4 bases and J by 1 base, and 12 bases separated the two germline ends. Germline assignment: CDR1 GTSNPN and CDR2 SVGIG (reference sequence). The CDR3 loop is CAWIRRGGTDTQYF. The CDR3 DNA reads TGTGCCTGGATTCGCAGGGGTGGCACAGATACGCAGTATTTT.

The chain couples TRBV12-3 or TRBV12-4 to TRBJ1-4; 9 bases fit TRBD1. V shed 4 bases, J shed 11 bases, and the junction held 2 bases outside the gene matches. This CDR3 contains 12 residues. The CDR3: CASSSTGGKLFF. In DNA, the CDR3 is TGTGCCAGCAGTTCGACAGGGGGGAAACTGTTTTTT.

The chain uses TRBV2 and TRBJ1-4; D gene uncertain. CDR3 length: 15 amino acids. Trimming shortened V by 4 bases and J by 8 bases, and 17 bases separated the two germline ends. Germline CDR1 SNHLY, CDR2 FYNNEI. CDR3 amino acids: CASSVLGRKHEKLFF. CDR3 DNA: TGTGCCAGCAGTGTATTGGGCAGGAAGCACGAAAAACTGTTTTTT.

This rearrangement joins TRBV19 to TRBJ1-5; tentative D call: TRBD1 (6 bases). The ends were cut back, 2 bases at V and 3 bases at J, with 8 bases in the middle. This CDR3 region has 14 residues. Germline values: CDR1 LNHDA, CDR2 SQIVND (reference sequence). CDR3 in amino acids: CASSIQGPNQPQHF. The CDR3 coding sequence is TGTGCCAGTAGTATACAGGGGCCCAATCAGCCCCAGCATTTT.